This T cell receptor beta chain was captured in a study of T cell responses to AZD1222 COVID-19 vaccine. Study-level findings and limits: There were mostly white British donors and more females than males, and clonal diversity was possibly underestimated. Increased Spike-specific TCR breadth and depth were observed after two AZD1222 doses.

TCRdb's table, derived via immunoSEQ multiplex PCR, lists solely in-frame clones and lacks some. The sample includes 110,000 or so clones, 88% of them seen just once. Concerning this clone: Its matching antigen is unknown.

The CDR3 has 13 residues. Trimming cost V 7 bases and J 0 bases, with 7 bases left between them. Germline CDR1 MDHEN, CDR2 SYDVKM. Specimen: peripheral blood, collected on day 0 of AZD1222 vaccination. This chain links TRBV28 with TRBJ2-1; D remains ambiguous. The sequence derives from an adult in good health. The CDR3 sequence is CASIPSSYNEQFF. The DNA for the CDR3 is TGTGCCAGCATCCCGAGCTCCTACAATGAGCAGTTCTTC. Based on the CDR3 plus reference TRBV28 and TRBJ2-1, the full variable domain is DVKVTQSSRYLVKRTGEKVFLECVQDMDHENMFWYRQDPGLGLRLIYFSYDVKMKEKGDIPEGYSVSREKKERFSLILESASTNQTSMYLCASIPSSYNEQFFGPGTRLTVL.